The rows below give T cell receptor beta chains drawn from one sample of a study of monozygotic twins with inflammatory bowel disease. Following a re-call of the 5' RACE reads, TCRdb has one entry per CDR3 protein and lacks DNA. Across about 140,000 distinct CDR3 sequences, the top ten clones capture 2.4% of the sample. The specimen sequenced was blood. The origin of the receptors is a human donor with ulcerative colitis or Crohn's disease, or a healthy co-twin of an affected twin (not recorded which). The CDR3 runs from the conserved cysteine through the conserved F or W. The order of the fields is V gene, J gene, CDR3 protein.

>TRBV28|TRBJ2-7
CASIKPGQGAYEQYF
>TRBV12-3/TRBV12-4|TRBJ1-6
CASTLFQGSPLHF
>TRBV7-9|TRBJ2-5
CASSLGVFQETQYF
>TRBV14|TRBJ1-1
CASSQEGEGLNTEAFF
>TRBV18|TRBJ2-1
CASSPPGVYNEQFF
>TRBV29-1|TRBJ1-2
CSVEGGTVNSGYTF
>TRBV6-5|TRBJ1-4
CASSYARSYEKLFF
>TRBV5-6|TRBJ2-7
CASSPPGTLNEQYF
>TRBV7-2|TRBJ2-3
CASSRSLASTDTQYF
>TRBV18|TRBJ2-7
CASSPRGLYYEQYF
>TRBV7-2|TRBJ1-3
CASTELSSGNTIYF
>TRBV7-8|TRBJ2-3
CASSLSIGGSTDTQYF
>TRBV18|TRBJ1-5
CASSSNRGPQPQHF
>TRBV7-2|TRBJ2-7
CASTLGGASYEQYF
>TRBV9|TRBJ2-3
CASSVVPTSGDTQYF
>TRBV7-2|TRBJ2-2
CASSLLTGGHTGELFF
>TRBV3-1|TRBJ2-5
CASRTSGQETQYF
>TRBV19|TRBJ2-7
CASSWSHRRDYEQYF
>TRBV5-1|TRBJ2-7
CASSLGPPRLAGEHEQYF
>TRBV20-1|TRBJ1-5
CSARVQTDQPQHF
>TRBV12-3/TRBV12-4|TRBJ1-3
CASSKSGSGNTIYF
>TRBV5-1|TRBJ2-7
CASSLGISPYEQYF
>TRBV5-1|TRBJ2-7
CASSFAGDGEQYF
>TRBV19|TRBJ1-2
CASSLQTGTVVNGYTF
>TRBV7-8|TRBJ2-7
CASSPTGRRYHEQYF
>TRBV10-3|TRBJ2-7
CAISGPSQGTFEQYF
>TRBV5-1|TRBJ2-7
CASSPRGLSSYEQYF
>TRBV4-1|TRBJ1-2
CASSQEELSRSGYTF
>TRBV10-3|TRBJ2-5
CAISRQGMDQETQYF
>TRBV7-8|TRBJ2-7
CASGPGQEAYEQYF
>TRBV18|TRBJ2-5
CASSAFQETQYF
>TRBV9|TRBJ1-1
CASSVTGFTEAFF
>TRBV10-3|TRBJ2-3
CAIRAQERGGFTDTQYF
>TRBV7-3|TRBJ1-6
CASSLTGVASPLHF
>TRBV5-1|TRBJ2-1
CASSLVPGSNEQFF
>TRBV9|TRBJ1-1
CASSRDSMNTEAFF
>TRBV6-5|TRBJ1-4
CASSYGATNEKLFF
>TRBV6-1|TRBJ1-2
CASRRGQGSYGYTF
>TRBV7-2|TRBJ2-7
CASSLGRFFDYEQYF
>TRBV19|TRBJ2-1
CASSIRDYNNEQFF
>TRBV7-9|TRBJ1-1
CASSFPGQGNTEAFF
>TRBV4-3|TRBJ1-2
CASSQVRGTYGYTF
>TRBV20-1|TRBJ2-3
CSASPISPTPDTQYF
>TRBV29-1|TRBJ2-3
CSARHHDGTDTQYF
>TRBV7-9|TRBJ1-1
CASSLRGTEAFF
>TRBV7-3|TRBJ2-7
CASSSHGGTYEQYF
>TRBV6-2/TRBV6-3|TRBJ1-2
CASSFGTAPYGYTF
>TRBV20-1|TRBJ2-5
CSAIGAGKETQYF
>TRBV6-1|TRBJ1-5
CASGGQGGYGNQPQHF
>TRBV10-2|TRBJ2-3
CASSESRGTDTQYF
>TRBV7-9|TRBJ1-5
CASSLRGANQPQHF
>TRBV24-1|TRBJ2-7
CATSDLLGEQYF
>TRBV5-5|TRBJ1-5
CASSLSGVRGRGNQPQHF
>TRBV5-6|TRBJ1-3
CASSFGRYSGNTIYF
>TRBV5-1|TRBJ1-5
CASSLRGEQPQHF
>TRBV14|TRBJ1-1
CASSRKTGGTTEAFF
>TRBV20-1|TRBJ1-6
CSARLSANSPLHF
>TRBV5-6|TRBJ2-1
CASSRRETGPYNEQFF
>TRBV6-2/TRBV6-3|TRBJ2-6
CASSYGHIRDRGQTGANVLTF